Listed here are 14 T cell receptor beta chains from one sample, sequenced in a study of blood T cell repertoires in COVID-19. Generated by immunoSEQ multiplex PCR, the TCRdb table keeps only in-frame clones and is missing some. The repertoire holds 380,000 or so clones, roughly nine tenths seen once, with more than 1% in the top ten. The material sequenced was peripheral blood. The receptors come from a middle-aged man with acute or convalescent COVID-19.

A few counts support this clone. This chain joins TRBV3-1 (or the pseudogene TRBV3-2) and TRBJ2-3; 8 nucleotides line up with TRBD2. The germline V gene encodes CDR1 LGHDT and CDR2 YNNKEL (reference sequence). The CDR3 contains 15 residues. V was pared by 4 bases and J by 3 bases, with 6 bases of the junction left unmatched. CDR3 in DNA: TGTGCCAGCAGCCCCCTGAGCGGGGGAACAGATACGCAGTATTTT. This encodes CASSPLSGGTDTQYF.

This clone was detected once. The gene calls are TRBV4-1 and TRBJ1-2, with 7 bases fitting TRBD1. Trimming took 0 bases from V and 2 from J; bases not matched to a gene: 6. Germline CDR1 is MGHRA and CDR2 is YSYEKL. This CDR3 is built from 16 residues. The CDR3 loop reads CASSQERSGGNYGYTF. The CDR3 DNA is TGCGCCAGCAGCCAAGAGCGATCAGGGGGAAACTATGGCTACACCTTC.

The chain employs TRBV5-6 and TRBJ1-1, with 8 bases that match TRBD1. Per germline, CDR1 SGHDT and CDR2 YYEEEE. The trim removed 0 bases at V and 0 bases at J, leaving 13 bases unmatched. The CDR3 loop spans 19 amino acids. The CDR3 loop reads CASSLVYFAGQVVNTEAFF. The CDR3 DNA is TGTGCCAGCAGCTTGGTATATTTCGCGGGACAGGTAGTGAACACTGAAGCTTTCTTT.

The chain has TRBV11-2 and TRBJ1-6; D ambiguous. Per the germline V gene, CDR1 is SGHAT and CDR2 is FQNNGV. The length of the CDR3 is 14 residues. V was shortened by 5 bases and J by 10 bases, with 15 bases between the two germline ends. For the CDR3, the DNA is TGTGCCAGCAGCGTGACGGGGTCGGAATCACCCCTCCACTTT. Its protein is CASSVTGSESPLHF. Full variable domain (outside the CDR3, taken from reference TRBV11-2 and TRBJ1-6): EAGVAQSPRYKIIEKRQSVAFWCNPISGHATLYWYQQILGQGPKLLIQFQNNGVVDDSQLPKDRFSAERLKGVDSTLKIQPAKLEDSAVYLCASSVTGSESPLHFGNGTRLTVT.

This clone was seen more than once but under ten times. The same CDR3 also results from other DNA sequences found in this sample. The chain couples TRBV6-4 to TRBJ2-2; D is undetermined. The CDR3 loop spans 14 amino acids. V was shortened by 0 bases and J by 2 bases, with 4 bases between the two germline ends. CDR1 is MRHNA and CDR2 is SNTAGT in the germline V gene. CDR3 in amino acids: CASSDSTNTGELFF. The CDR3 nucleotides are TGTGCCAGCAGTGACTCGACAAACACCGGGGAGCTGTTTTTT.

The chain links TRBV6-5 to TRBJ2-7, with D possibly TRBD2 on 5 matching bases. The germline V and J ends were trimmed by 5 bases and 3 bases, with 11 bases remaining between them. Looked up from germline, CDR1 is MNHEY and CDR2 is SVGAGI. The CDR3 covers 13 residues. Here the CDR3 DNA reads TGTGCCAGCAGTCGGGGAATTGGCTACGAGCAGTACTTC. Translation: CASSRGIGYEQYF.

The chain joins TRBV28 to TRBJ2-3; 15 bases map to TRBD2. The CDR3 is 20 amino acids. V was clipped by 5 bases and J by 2 bases; unmatched bases: 14. Germline-derived CDR1 and CDR2 are MDHEN and SYDVKM. This CDR3 reads CASSQGLAGGWEMDTDTQYF. DNA for the CDR3: TGTGCCAGCAGTCAAGGACTAGCGGGGGGGTGGGAAATGGACACAGATACGCAGTATTTT.

The rearrangement joins TRBV3-1 (or the pseudogene TRBV3-2) to TRBJ2-7; 7 bases align to TRBD1. The CDR3 is 15 amino acids. Germline trimming cut 3 bases from V and 0 bases from J; bases unmatched to any gene: 5. Germline V gene data show CDR1 as LGHDT and CDR2 as YNNKEL (reference sequence). The CDR3 DNA sequence: TGTGCCAGCAGCCAGGGGACAGTGAGCTCCTACGAGCAGTACTTC. Its protein product is CASSQGTVSSYEQYF.

This clone was found once. The rearrangement links TRBV5-1 to TRBJ1-4, with D hard to call. Per the germline V gene, CDR1 is SGHRS and CDR2 is YFSETQ. The CDR3 consists of 14 residues. V shed 7 bases and J shed 0 bases, with 10 bases lying between them. CDR3 DNA sequence: TGCGCCAGCGCCTTCAGTGCAACTAATGAAAAACTGTTTTTT. Amino acids: CASAFSATNEKLFF.

The CDR3 here is CASILGGTEAFF. The CDR3 DNA follows: TGTGCCAGCATCTTGGGGGGGACTGAAGCTTTCTTT. V is TRBV12-3 or TRBV12-4 and J is TRBJ1-1, with a possible D match to TRBD1 (5 bases). This CDR3 is built from 12 residues. Trimming took 7 bases from V and 5 from J, leaving 11 bases between them.

This clone was recorded once. The V call is TRBV10-3, the J call TRBJ1-2, with D hard to call. CDR3 size: 14 residues. Germline CDR1 reads ENHRY; CDR2 reads SYGVKD. Trimming removed 0 bases at V and 1 base at J, with 6 bases between. The DNA of the CDR3 is TGTGCCATCAGTGAGTCCTCGAGTAACTATGGCTACACCTTC. This codes for CAISESSSNYGYTF.

This clone was recorded only once. The V and J genes are TRBV2 and TRBJ2-1; 7 nucleotides align to TRBD2. From germline, CDR1 is SNHLY and CDR2 FYNNEI. The trim removed 5 bases at V and 3 bases at J, leaving 7 bases unmatched. The CDR3 has 15 amino acids. This chain's CDR3 is CASSLDGGGYNEQFF. CDR3 coding DNA: TGTGCCAGCAGTCTGGACGGCGGGGGCTACAATGAGCAGTTCTTC.

The chain recombines TRBV7-9 with TRBJ2-7, with 9 bases fitting TRBD2. CDR3 length: 17 residues. The J segment lost 6 bases and the V segment lost 5 bases, leaving 17 bases of the junction unmatched. Germline-derived CDR1 and CDR2 are SEHNR and FQNEAQ (reference sequence). Here the CDR3 DNA reads TGTGCCAGCAGCCCTCGCCCCCCGGGACTAGCTATCGGCGAGCAGTACTTC. This gives the protein CASSPRPPGLAIGEQYF.

The chain carries TRBV28 and TRBJ1-2; TRBD1 agrees at 8 bases. CDR1 is MDHEN and CDR2 is SYDVKM in the germline V gene. V lost 3 bases, J lost 6 bases, and 9 bases stayed unmatched. The CDR3 has 15 residues. The CDR3 reads CASSFPQQGVHGYTF. In nucleotides, the CDR3 is TGTGCCAGCAGTTTCCCACAACAGGGGGTGCATGGCTACACCTTC.